These T cell receptor beta chains were read from a single sample in a study of control samples from healthy donors and cancer patients. TCRdb keeps only in-frame clones here, not all; method: immunoSEQ multiplex PCR. This table holds 150,000 to 160,000 clones, approximately 93% found once. The sample consisted of blood. These receptors all stem from a man aged 35 to 55 in good health. Each CDR3 is given with its conserved first and last residue. The order of the fields is clone size, V gene, J gene, D gene, CDR3 protein, CDR3 DNA. The D gene is left open where the match is weak. Clone size appears in some rows only: once, few, many, or a class for an expanded clone.

clone size: NA
V gene: TRBV6-6
J gene: TRBJ1-1
D gene: NA
CDR3 protein: CASIPGGGTEAFF
CDR3 DNA: TGTGCCAGCATCCCGGGGGGGGGCACTGAAGCTTTCTTT

clone size: NA
V gene: TRBV28
J gene: TRBJ1-4
D gene: NA
CDR3 protein: CASSPGIGVGEKLFF
CDR3 DNA: TGTGCCAGCAGTCCCGGGATAGGCGTTGGCGAAAAACTGTTTTTT

clone size: NA
V gene: TRBV7-9
J gene: TRBJ2-3
D gene: NA
CDR3 protein: CASSLDRVAGDTQYF
CDR3 DNA: TGTGCCAGCAGCTTAGACAGGGTGGCGGGAGATACGCAGTATTTT

clone size: NA
V gene: TRBV25-1
J gene: TRBJ1-5
D gene: NA
CDR3 protein: CASSGGNSNQPQHF
CDR3 DNA: TGTGCCAGCAGTGGAGGGAATAGCAATCAGCCCCAGCATTTT

clone size: NA
V gene: TRBV14
J gene: TRBJ2-6
D gene: TRBD2
CDR3 protein: CASSHLAGGHSGANVLTF
CDR3 DNA: TGTGCCAGCAGCCATCTAGCGGGGGGTCACTCTGGGGCCAACGTCCTGACTTTC

clone size: NA
V gene: TRBV7-6
J gene: TRBJ2-1
D gene: NA
CDR3 protein: CASSPRPSTGNEQFF
CDR3 DNA: TGTGCCAGCAGCCCGCGCCCAAGTACAGGCAATGAGCAGTTCTTC

clone size: NA
V gene: TRBV11-3
J gene: TRBJ2-5
D gene: NA
CDR3 protein: CASSLGAQETQYF
CDR3 DNA: TGTGCCAGCAGCTTAGGAGCCCAAGAGACCCAGTACTTC

clone size: NA
V gene: TRBV4-1
J gene: TRBJ1-5
D gene: NA
CDR3 protein: CASSQDPTDQPQHF
CDR3 DNA: TGCGCCAGCAGCCAAGATCCCACGGATCAGCCCCAGCATTTT

clone size: once
V gene: TRBV5-4
J gene: TRBJ1-4
D gene: NA
CDR3 protein: CASSLRGAGEKLFF
CDR3 DNA: TGTGCCAGCAGCTTGAGGGGCGCGGGTGAAAAACTGTTTTTT

clone size: NA
V gene: TRBV11-2
J gene: TRBJ2-7
D gene: NA
CDR3 protein: CASSSQGYEQYF
CDR3 DNA: TGTGCCAGCAGCTCACAGGGTTACGAGCAGTACTTC

clone size: NA
V gene: TRBV28
J gene: TRBJ1-5
D gene: TRBD1
CDR3 protein: CASSIQQGATEQPQHF
CDR3 DNA: TGTGCCAGCAGTATCCAACAGGGGGCGACGGAACAGCCCCAGCATTTT

clone size: NA
V gene: TRBV13
J gene: TRBJ2-3
D gene: TRBD1
CDR3 protein: CASSFGTGGADTQYF
CDR3 DNA: TGTGCCAGCAGCTTCGGGACAGGGGGAGCAGATACGCAGTATTTT

clone size: NA
V gene: TRBV27
J gene: TRBJ1-1
D gene: NA
CDR3 protein: CASSFVRGTEAFF
CDR3 DNA: TGTGCCAGCAGTTTTGTCAGAGGGACTGAAGCTTTCTTT

clone size: NA
V gene: TRBV18
J gene: TRBJ2-7
D gene: NA
CDR3 protein: CASSPITRPSSYEQYF
CDR3 DNA: TGTGCCAGCTCACCAATTACGAGACCGAGCTCCTACGAGCAGTACTTC

clone size: NA
V gene: TRBV24-1
J gene: TRBJ1-2
D gene: NA
CDR3 protein: CATSDFTGFAF
CDR3 DNA: TGTGCCACCAGTGATTTCACAGGATTCGCCTTC

clone size: NA
V gene: TRBV19
J gene: TRBJ2-2
D gene: NA
CDR3 protein: CASSTGQTNTGELFF
CDR3 DNA: TGTGCCAGTAGTACCGGACAGACGAACACCGGGGAGCTGTTTTTT

clone size: once
V gene: TRBV6-1
J gene: TRBJ1-6
D gene: NA
CDR3 protein: CASSDLRTSSNSPLHF
CDR3 DNA: TGTGCCAGCAGTGATCTCAGGACAAGCTCTAATTCACCCCTCCACTTT

clone size: NA
V gene: TRBV10-3
J gene: TRBJ1-1
D gene: NA
CDR3 protein: CAISENGMNTEAFF
CDR3 DNA: TGTGCCATCAGTGAGAACGGTATGAACACTGAAGCTTTCTTT

clone size: NA
V gene: TRBV18
J gene: TRBJ1-2
D gene: TRBD1
CDR3 protein: CASSPATGKEGYTF
CDR3 DNA: TGTGCCAGCTCACCAGCGACAGGGAAAGAGGGCTACACCTTC

clone size: NA
V gene: TRBV7-2
J gene: TRBJ1-4
D gene: NA
CDR3 protein: CASSSLGEKLFF
CDR3 DNA: TGTGCCAGCAGCTCTCTGGGAGAAAAACTGTTTTTT

clone size: NA
V gene: TRBV6-5
J gene: TRBJ1-2
D gene: TRBD1
CDR3 protein: CASTQGGVGYTF
CDR3 DNA: TGTGCCAGCACCCAGGGGGGTGTCGGCTACACCTTC

clone size: NA
V gene: TRBV28
J gene: TRBJ1-2
D gene: TRBD1
CDR3 protein: CASSSDRGGGYTF
CDR3 DNA: TGTGCCAGCAGTTCGGACAGGGGAGGTGGCTACACCTTC

clone size: once
V gene: TRBV19
J gene: TRBJ1-1
D gene: NA
CDR3 protein: CASSMVLNTEAFF
CDR3 DNA: TGTGCCAGTAGTATGGTATTGAACACTGAAGCTTTCTTT

clone size: NA
V gene: TRBV11-2
J gene: TRBJ2-5
D gene: NA
CDR3 protein: CASSYDRDQETQYF
CDR3 DNA: TGTGCCAGCAGCTACGACCGGGACCAAGAGACCCAGTACTTC

clone size: NA
V gene: TRBV19
J gene: TRBJ2-1
D gene: NA
CDR3 protein: CASSIGAFYNEQFF
CDR3 DNA: TGTGCCAGTAGTATAGGTGCTTTCTACAATGAGCAGTTCTTC

clone size: NA
V gene: TRBV28
J gene: TRBJ1-1
D gene: NA
CDR3 protein: CASSLRGGGAFF
CDR3 DNA: TGTGCCAGCAGTCTTCGCGGGGGCGGAGCTTTCTTT

clone size: once
V gene: TRBV9
J gene: TRBJ1-1
D gene: NA
CDR3 protein: CASSVLTGPTEAFF
CDR3 DNA: TGTGCCAGCAGCGTCCTAACAGGGCCCACTGAAGCTTTCTTT

clone size: once
V gene: TRBV27
J gene: TRBJ1-2
D gene: TRBD1
CDR3 protein: CASSLQGEVGYTF
CDR3 DNA: TGTGCCAGCAGTTTACAGGGGGAGGTTGGCTACACCTTC

clone size: NA
V gene: TRBV5-1
J gene: TRBJ2-7
D gene: NA
CDR3 protein: CASSLGSLPSYEQYF
CDR3 DNA: TGCGCCAGCAGCTTGGGGTCGCTCCCCTCCTACGAGCAGTACTTC

clone size: NA
V gene: TRBV11-2
J gene: TRBJ2-7
D gene: NA
CDR3 protein: CASSLDPAGQRGEQYF
CDR3 DNA: TGTGCCAGCAGCTTAGATCCGGCAGGGCAAAGGGGCGAGCAGTACTTC

clone size: NA
V gene: TRBV5-6
J gene: TRBJ2-3
D gene: TRBD2
CDR3 protein: CASSYMYVGGSRDTQYF
CDR3 DNA: TGTGCCAGCAGCTATATGTATGTCGGGGGGTCCCGAGATACGCAGTATTTT

clone size: NA
V gene: TRBV6-5
J gene: TRBJ1-1
D gene: NA
CDR3 protein: CASSIRAFDTEAFF
CDR3 DNA: TGTGCCAGCAGTATCAGGGCTTTCGACACTGAAGCTTTCTTT

clone size: NA
V gene: TRBV5-5
J gene: TRBJ2-1
D gene: NA
CDR3 protein: CASSPGRKYNEQFF
CDR3 DNA: TGTGCCAGCAGCCCGGGACGGAAGTACAATGAGCAGTTCTTC

clone size: NA
V gene: TRBV7-9
J gene: TRBJ1-1
D gene: NA
CDR3 protein: CASSLGGTYEAFF
CDR3 DNA: TGTGCCAGCAGCTTAGGAGGCACCTATGAAGCTTTCTTT

clone size: NA
V gene: TRBV19
J gene: TRBJ2-1
D gene: TRBD2
CDR3 protein: CASTPSPLAGGRNEQFF
CDR3 DNA: TGTGCCAGTACCCCCTCCCCTCTAGCGGGGGGCCGGAATGAGCAGTTCTTC

clone size: NA
V gene: TRBV6-2/TRBV6-3
J gene: TRBJ2-7
D gene: NA
CDR3 protein: CASSYPNDTTDYEQYF
CDR3 DNA: TGTGCCAGCAGTTACCCTAACGACACCACTGACTACGAGCAGTACTTC

clone size: NA
V gene: TRBV7-2
J gene: TRBJ2-1
D gene: NA
CDR3 protein: CASSLYADSSYNEQFF
CDR3 DNA: TGTGCCAGCAGCTTATATGCCGATAGCTCCTACAATGAGCAGTTCTTC

clone size: NA
V gene: TRBV13
J gene: TRBJ1-2
D gene: TRBD1
CDR3 protein: CASSLQGADGYTF
CDR3 DNA: TGTGCCAGCAGCCTCCAGGGGGCGGATGGCTACACCTTC

clone size: NA
V gene: TRBV5-4
J gene: TRBJ1-1
D gene: NA
CDR3 protein: CASSWENTEAFF
CDR3 DNA: TGTGCCAGCAGCTGGGAAAACACTGAAGCTTTCTTT

clone size: NA
V gene: TRBV28
J gene: TRBJ2-7
D gene: TRBD2
CDR3 protein: CASSKLAGGGEQYF
CDR3 DNA: TGTGCCAGCAGTAAGCTAGCGGGGGGCGGCGAGCAGTACTTC

clone size: NA
V gene: TRBV29-1
J gene: TRBJ1-2
D gene: NA
CDR3 protein: CSVEANNYGYIF
CDR3 DNA: TGCAGCGTTGAAGCCAATAACTATGGCTACATCTTC

clone size: NA
V gene: TRBV7-9
J gene: TRBJ2-2
D gene: TRBD2
CDR3 protein: CASSPRGGADGELFF
CDR3 DNA: TGTGCCAGCAGCCCGCGGGGGGGCGCCGACGGGGAGCTGTTTTTT

clone size: NA
V gene: TRBV7-2
J gene: TRBJ2-7
D gene: TRBD2
CDR3 protein: CASSRDRGRDEQYF
CDR3 DNA: TGTGCCAGCAGCCGGGACCGGGGGAGGGACGAGCAGTACTTC

clone size: NA
V gene: TRBV29-1
J gene: TRBJ1-2
D gene: TRBD1
CDR3 protein: CSVEWQGAGGYTF
CDR3 DNA: TGCAGCGTTGAGTGGCAGGGGGCGGGTGGCTACACCTTC

clone size: NA
V gene: TRBV6-5
J gene: TRBJ2-2
D gene: NA
CDR3 protein: CACGRRGSGELFF
CDR3 DNA: TGTGCCTGTGGAAGGAGGGGTAGCGGGGAGCTGTTTTTT

clone size: NA
V gene: TRBV7-9
J gene: TRBJ1-4
D gene: NA
CDR3 protein: CASSLDGPPREKLFF
CDR3 DNA: TGTGCCAGCTCCCTTGACGGACCACCCCGTGAAAAACTGTTTTTT

clone size: NA
V gene: TRBV5-1
J gene: TRBJ2-1
D gene: NA
CDR3 protein: CASTSGGEQFF
CDR3 DNA: TGCGCCAGCACCAGTGGCGGTGAGCAGTTCTTC

clone size: NA
V gene: TRBV5-6
J gene: TRBJ2-1
D gene: NA
CDR3 protein: CASSGGQSYNEQFF
CDR3 DNA: TGTGCCAGCAGCGGAGGACAGTCCTACAATGAGCAGTTCTTC

clone size: NA
V gene: TRBV14
J gene: TRBJ1-2
D gene: NA
CDR3 protein: CASSQGHLINYGYTF
CDR3 DNA: TGTGCCAGCAGCCAGGGACACCTCATTAACTATGGCTACACCTTC

clone size: NA
V gene: TRBV5-1
J gene: TRBJ2-7
D gene: NA
CDR3 protein: CASSWGAIAYEQYF
CDR3 DNA: TGCGCCAGCAGCTGGGGGGCCATAGCCTACGAGCAGTACTTC